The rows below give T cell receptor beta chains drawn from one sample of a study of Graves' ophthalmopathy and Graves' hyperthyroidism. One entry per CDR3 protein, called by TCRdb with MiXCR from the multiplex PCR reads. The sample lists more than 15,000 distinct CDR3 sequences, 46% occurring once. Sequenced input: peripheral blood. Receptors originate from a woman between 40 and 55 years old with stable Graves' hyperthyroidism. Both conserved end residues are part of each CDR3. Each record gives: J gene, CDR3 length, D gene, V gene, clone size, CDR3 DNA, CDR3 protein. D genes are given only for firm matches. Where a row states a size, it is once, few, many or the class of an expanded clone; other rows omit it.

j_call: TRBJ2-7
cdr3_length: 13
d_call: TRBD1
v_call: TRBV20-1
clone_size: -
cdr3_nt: TGCAGTGCAGATACAGGGGGATCCTACGAGCAGTACTTC
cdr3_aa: CSADTGGSYEQYF

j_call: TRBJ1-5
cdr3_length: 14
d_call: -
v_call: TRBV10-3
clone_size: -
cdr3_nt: TGTGCCACGCGCGGTACTCCGGACAATCAGCCCCAGCATTTT
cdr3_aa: CATRGTPDNQPQHF

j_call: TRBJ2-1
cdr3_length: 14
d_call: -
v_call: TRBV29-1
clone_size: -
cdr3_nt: TGCAGCGTTGAAGAGGCATTTCCCGGCGATGAGCAGTTCTTC
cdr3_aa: CSVEEAFPGDEQFF

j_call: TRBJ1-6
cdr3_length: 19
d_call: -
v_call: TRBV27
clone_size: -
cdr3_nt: TGTGCCAGCAGTTTATCGATCGTCGAGGGGAGGGTAAATAATTCACCCCTCCACTTT
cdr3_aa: CASSLSIVEGRVNNSPLHF

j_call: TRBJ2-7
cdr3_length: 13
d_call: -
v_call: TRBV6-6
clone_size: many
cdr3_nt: TGTGCCAGCAGTTCTGGACGGGCCTACGAGCAGTACTTC
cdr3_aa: CASSSGRAYEQYF

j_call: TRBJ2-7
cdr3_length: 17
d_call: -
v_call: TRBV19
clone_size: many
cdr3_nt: TGTGCCAGTAGTATCGGGCAGGTGGGCTCCCTTCGGGCTGAGCAGTACTTC
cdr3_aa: CASSIGQVGSLRAEQYF

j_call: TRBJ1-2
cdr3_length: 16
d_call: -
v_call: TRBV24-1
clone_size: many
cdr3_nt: TGTGCCACCAGTGATTTTGATGGGCGCGAAAACTATGGCTACACCTTC
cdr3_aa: CATSDFDGRENYGYTF

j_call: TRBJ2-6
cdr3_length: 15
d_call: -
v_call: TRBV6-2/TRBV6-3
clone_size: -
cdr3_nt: TGTGCCAGCAGTTACAGCTGGGTCGGGGCCAACGTCCTGACTTTC
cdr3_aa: CASSYSWVGANVLTF

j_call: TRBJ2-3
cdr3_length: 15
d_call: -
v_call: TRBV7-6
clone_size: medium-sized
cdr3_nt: TGTGCCAGCAGCGAACAAGGGACATACACAGATACGCAGTATTTT
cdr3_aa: CASSEQGTYTDTQYF

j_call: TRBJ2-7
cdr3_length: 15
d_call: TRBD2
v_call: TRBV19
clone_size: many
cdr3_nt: TGTGCCAGTAGTATGGGGGCGGGGGGCGCCTACGAGCAGTACTTC
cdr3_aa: CASSMGAGGAYEQYF

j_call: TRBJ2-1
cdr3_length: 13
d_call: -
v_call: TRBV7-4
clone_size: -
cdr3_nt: TGTGCCAGCAGCTTAGGGCAGAACAATGAGCAGTTCTTC
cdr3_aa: CASSLGQNNEQFF

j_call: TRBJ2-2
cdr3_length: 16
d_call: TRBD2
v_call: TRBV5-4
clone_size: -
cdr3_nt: TGTGCCAGCAGCTTGTCGGCGGGGGGGCGGTCCGGGGAGCTGTTTTTT
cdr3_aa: CASSLSAGGRSGELFF

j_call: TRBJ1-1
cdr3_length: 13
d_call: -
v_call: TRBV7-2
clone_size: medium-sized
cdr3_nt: TGTGCCAGCAGCTTAAGCGGGGCCACTGAAGCTTTCTTT
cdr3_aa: CASSLSGATEAFF

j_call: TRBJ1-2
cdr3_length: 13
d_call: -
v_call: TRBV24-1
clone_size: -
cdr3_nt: TGTGCCACCAGTGATGTTGGAACAGAAGGCTACACCTTC
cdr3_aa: CATSDVGTEGYTF

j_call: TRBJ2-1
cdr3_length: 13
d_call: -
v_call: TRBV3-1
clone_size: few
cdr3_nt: TGTGCCAGCAGCCAAGAGGTAATCCCCGAGCAGTTCTTC
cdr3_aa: CASSQEVIPEQFF

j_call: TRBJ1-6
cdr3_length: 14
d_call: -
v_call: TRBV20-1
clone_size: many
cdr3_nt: TGCAGTGCTGAGATCCGCGGGGCAAATTCACCCCTCCACTTT
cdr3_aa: CSAEIRGANSPLHF

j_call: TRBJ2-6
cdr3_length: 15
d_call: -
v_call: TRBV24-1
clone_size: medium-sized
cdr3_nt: TGTGCCACCAGTGACCGAGACTTTAGGGCCAACGTCCTGACTTTC
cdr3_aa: CATSDRDFRANVLTF

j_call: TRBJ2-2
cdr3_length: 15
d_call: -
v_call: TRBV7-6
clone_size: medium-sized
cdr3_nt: TGTGCCAGCAGCTTAGCGCTCGAGAACACCGGGGAGCTGTTTTTT
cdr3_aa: CASSLALENTGELFF

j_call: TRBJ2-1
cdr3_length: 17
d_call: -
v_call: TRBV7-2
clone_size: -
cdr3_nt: TGTGCCAGCAGCCTAGGCAGCGGGCTAAGCTCCTACAATGAGCAGTTCTTC
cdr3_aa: CASSLGSGLSSYNEQFF

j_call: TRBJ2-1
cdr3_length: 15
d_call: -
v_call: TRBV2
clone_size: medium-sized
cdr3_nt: TGTGCCAGCAGGCCATGGACCACAGGTTACAATGAGCAGTTCTTC
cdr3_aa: CASRPWTTGYNEQFF

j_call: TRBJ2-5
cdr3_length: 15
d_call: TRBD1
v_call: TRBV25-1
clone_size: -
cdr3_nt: TGTGCCAGCAGCCCCGGGACAGGGTGGCGAGAGACCCAGTACTTC
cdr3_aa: CASSPGTGWRETQYF

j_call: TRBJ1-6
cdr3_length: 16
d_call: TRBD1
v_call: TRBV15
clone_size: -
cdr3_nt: TGTGCCACCAGCAGAGATCGACAGGGCGGTAATTCACCCCTCCACTTT
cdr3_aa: CATSRDRQGGNSPLHF

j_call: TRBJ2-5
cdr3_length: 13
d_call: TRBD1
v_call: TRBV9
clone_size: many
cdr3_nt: TGTGCCAGCAGCGTATCAGGGGGAGAGACCCAGTACTTC
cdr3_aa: CASSVSGGETQYF

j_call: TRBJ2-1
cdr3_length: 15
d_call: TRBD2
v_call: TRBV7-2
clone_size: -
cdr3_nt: TGTGCCAGCAGCTCGGGGCTGACTAGCGGGGCTGAGCAGTTCTTC
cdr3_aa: CASSSGLTSGAEQFF

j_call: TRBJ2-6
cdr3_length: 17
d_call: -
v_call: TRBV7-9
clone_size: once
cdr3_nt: TGTGCCAGCAGCGAGACCCCAAGGGGATACGGGGCCAACGTCCTGACTTTC
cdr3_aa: CASSETPRGYGANVLTF

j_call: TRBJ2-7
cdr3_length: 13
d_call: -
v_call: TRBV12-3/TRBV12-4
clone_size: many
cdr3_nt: TGTGCCAGCAGTTTGGAATGGGATAACGAGCAGTACTTC
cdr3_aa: CASSLEWDNEQYF

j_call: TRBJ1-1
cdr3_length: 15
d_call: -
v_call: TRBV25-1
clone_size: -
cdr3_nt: TGTGCCAGCAGTCCGCCCGGGGGCAGGAACACTGAAGCTTTCTTT
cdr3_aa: CASSPPGGRNTEAFF

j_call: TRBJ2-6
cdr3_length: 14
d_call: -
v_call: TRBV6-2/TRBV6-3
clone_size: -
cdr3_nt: TGTGCCACTGCTCGGGGTACTGGGGCCAACGTCCTGACTTTC
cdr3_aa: CATARGTGANVLTF

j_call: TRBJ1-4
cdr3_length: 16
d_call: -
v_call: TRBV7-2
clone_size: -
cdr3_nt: TGTGCCAGCAGCTTCCAGGGGCCCGCAACTAATGAAAAACTGTTTTTT
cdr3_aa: CASSFQGPATNEKLFF

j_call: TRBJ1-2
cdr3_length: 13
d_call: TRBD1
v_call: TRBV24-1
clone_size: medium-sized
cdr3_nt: TGTGCCACCAGTGTGTCAGGGGGCTATGGCTACACCTTC
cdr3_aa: CATSVSGGYGYTF

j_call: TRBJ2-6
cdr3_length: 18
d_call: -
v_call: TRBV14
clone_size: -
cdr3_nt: TGTGCCAGCAGCCAACGGACAGATCCCTTCTCTGGGGCCAACGTCCTGACTTTC
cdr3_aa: CASSQRTDPFSGANVLTF

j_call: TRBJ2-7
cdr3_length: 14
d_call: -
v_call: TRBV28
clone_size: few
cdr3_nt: TGTGCCAGCGAAACAGGGAGGATATCGGGCGAGCAGTACTTC
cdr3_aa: CASETGRISGEQYF

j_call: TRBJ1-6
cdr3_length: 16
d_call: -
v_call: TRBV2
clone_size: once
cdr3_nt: TGTGCCAGCAGTGTAGAACAGGGTCGGTTGGGTTCGCCCCTCCACTTT
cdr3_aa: CASSVEQGRLGSPLHF

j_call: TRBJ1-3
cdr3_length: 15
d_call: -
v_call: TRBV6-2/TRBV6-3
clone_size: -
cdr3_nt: TGTGCCAGCAGTTACTCCGGGAGACCTGGAAACACCATATATTTT
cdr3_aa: CASSYSGRPGNTIYF

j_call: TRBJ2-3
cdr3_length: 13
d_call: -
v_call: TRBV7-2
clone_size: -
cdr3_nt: TGTGCCAGCAGCCGAGGAGAGACAGATACGCAGTATTTT
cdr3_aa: CASSRGETDTQYF

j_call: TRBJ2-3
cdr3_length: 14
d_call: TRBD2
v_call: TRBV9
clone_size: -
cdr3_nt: TGTGCCAGCAGCGTAGAAGCGGGAGGGAATGAGCAGTATTTT
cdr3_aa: CASSVEAGGNEQYF

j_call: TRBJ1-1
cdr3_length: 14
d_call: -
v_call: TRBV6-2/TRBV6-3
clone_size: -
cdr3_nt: TGTGCCAGCACCACACGGTGGAGGGACACTGAAGCTTTCTTT
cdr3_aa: CASTTRWRDTEAFF

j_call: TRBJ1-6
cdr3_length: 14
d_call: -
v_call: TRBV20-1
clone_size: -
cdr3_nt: TGCAGTGCTAGAGGGACAGCTTTTAATTCACCCCTCCACTTT
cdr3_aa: CSARGTAFNSPLHF

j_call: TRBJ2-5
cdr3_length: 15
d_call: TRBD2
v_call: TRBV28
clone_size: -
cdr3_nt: TGTGCCAGCAGTCCAGGACTAGCGGGGGGGTGGCTCCAGTACTTC
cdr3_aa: CASSPGLAGGWLQYF

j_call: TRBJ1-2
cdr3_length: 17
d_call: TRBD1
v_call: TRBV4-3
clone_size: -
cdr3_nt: TGCGCCAGCAGCCGAAACCAGAGACAGGGGGTGAACTATGGCTACACCTTC
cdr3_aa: CASSRNQRQGVNYGYTF